What follows are 9 T cell receptor beta chains derived from one specimen sequenced in a study of regulatory T cells in long-lasting Graves disease. Relying on iRepertoire HTBI primers and Arm-PCR of CDR3 regions, the team built TCR beta libraries. TCRdb independently ran MiXCR on the multiplex PCR reads; one entry per CDR3 protein. This table has around 460,000 distinct CDR3 sequences, approximately 22% appearing once. The time point denotes: persistent/refractory GD, antithyroid drugs over 5 years with positive TRAb. The authors made the TCR library using RNA they extracted from PBMCs. Source: peripheral blood mononuclear cells (PBMCs), taken when the disease was refractory, from a patient treated with antithyroid drugs. The receptors derive from a female donor with Graves disease.

This clonotype occurred a few times. The rearrangement uses TRBV7-2 and TRBJ1-1; no clear D gene. Germline CDR1 and CDR2: SGHTA and FQGNSA. V was trimmed by 5 bases and J by 4 bases, leaving 11 bases between them. The CDR3 covers 13 residues. CDR3 bases: TGTGCCAGCAGCATAGGACGGCTCACTGAAGCTTTCTTT. Its protein product is CASSIGRLTEAFF.

This chain joins TRBV4-3 and TRBJ1-2; 9 nucleotides agree with TRBD1. J was trimmed by 2 bases and V by 0 bases; bases with no gene match: 4. Germline CDR1 reads LGHNA; CDR2 reads YSLEER. The length of the CDR3 is 16 residues. The CDR3 nucleotides are TGCGCCAGCAGCCAAGATAGGGACAGGGACAACTATGGCTACACCTTC. The encoded protein is CASSQDRDRDNYGYTF.

There are many counts of this clonotype. The J gene is TRBJ1-1, the V gene TRBV6-5; D is perhaps TRBD1 (6 bases). The V gene lost 2 bases and the J gene lost 2 bases, with 12 bases spanning the gap. Germline loops: CDR1 MNHEY, CDR2 SVGAGI. The CDR3 is 15 amino acids. DNA of the CDR3: TGTGCCAGCAGTTACGCAGGGGCCGGAAACACTGAAGCTTTCTTT. It encodes CASSYAGAGNTEAFF.

The chain recombines TRBV5-6 with TRBJ2-5; D is perhaps TRBD1 (5 bases). V shed 0 bases and J shed 9 bases, with 12 bases lying between them. Germline V CDR1 and CDR2: SGHDT, YYEEEE. This CDR3 has 13 amino acids. The CDR3 DNA sequence: TGTGCCAGCAGCTTGGTTAATACCAGGGCCCAGTACTTC. It encodes CASSLVNTRAQYF. The full variable domain, completed using reference TRBV5-6 and TRBJ2-5, is DAGVTQSPTHLIKTRGQQVTLRCSPKSGHDTVSWYQQALGQGPQFIFQYYEEEERQRGNFPDRFSGHQFPNYSSELNVNALLLGDSALYLCASSLVNTRAQYFGPGTRLLVL.

The J gene is TRBJ1-3, the V gene TRBV19, with 8 nucleotides matching TRBD1. V trimming: 5 bases; J trimming: 3 bases; junction bases outside the gene matches: 3. The CDR3 extends over 14 amino acids. Germline V gene sequence: CDR1 LNHDA, CDR2 SQIVND (reference sequence). As DNA, the CDR3 is TGTGCCAGTAGTGTCGGGACAGGTGGAAACACCATATATTTT. This encodes CASSVGTGGNTIYF.

This clonotype was found a few times. In nucleotides, the CDR3 is TGTGCCAGTAGTCCCGCGAGGGTGGGGAATTCACCCCTCCACTTT. It is translated as CASSPARVGNSPLHF. The chain uses TRBV19 and TRBJ1-6; no clear D gene. The CDR3 has 15 residues. V lost 5 bases and J 7 bases, leaving 15 bases between the germline ends. Germline V CDR1 and CDR2: LNHDA, SQIVND (reference sequence). Supplemented by reference TRBV19 and TRBJ1-6, the full variable domain reads DGGITQSPKYLFRKEGQNVTLSCEQNLNHDAMYWYRQDPGQGLRLIYYSQIVNDFQKGDIAEGYSVSREKKESFPLTVTSAQKNPTAFYLCASSPARVGNSPLHFGNGTRLTVT.

This clonotype was observed a few times. This rearrangement joins TRBV5-1 to TRBJ2-7; D might be TRBD1 (5 bases). CDR1 and CDR2 (germline): SGHRS, YFSETQ. The CDR3 consists of 13 residues. V was shortened by 0 bases and J by 5 bases, with 9 bases between the two germline ends. In DNA, the CDR3 is TGCGCCAGCAGCTTGGATCTACAGGACGAGCAGTACTTC. This gives the protein CASSLDLQDEQYF.

This clonotype showed up just a few times. The gene calls are TRBV7-6 and TRBJ2-2; TRBD2 matches 10 bases. The CDR3 loop spans 16 amino acids. CDR1 is SGHVS, CDR2 FNYEAQ, per germline. V shed 7 bases, J shed 1 base, and the junction held 6 bases outside the gene matches. The CDR3 nucleotides are TGTGCCAGCAAGCCTAGCGGGGGCCTGAACACCGGGGAGCTGTTTTTT. This gives the protein CASKPSGGLNTGELFF.

This clonotype was seen repeatedly, ten times or more. The chain uses TRBV12-3 or TRBV12-4 and TRBJ1-5; no clear D. Trimming shortened V by 4 bases and J by 4 bases, and 5 bases separated the two germline ends. The CDR3 is 12 amino acids. DNA for the CDR3: TGTGCCAGCAGTTCGACGAATCAGCCCCAGCATTTT. Encoded protein: CASSSTNQPQHF.